This TCR beta chain was sequenced for a study of shared clonotypes between healthy human individuals. Findings and caveats of the study: Larger estimated richness was generally seen in naive subsets than in memory subsets. What rarefaction showed was incomplete sorted-subset sequencing despite large depth.

Profiled with immunoSEQ multiplex PCR; TCRdb holds only in-frame clones, not every one. Of approximately 1.5 million clones in the sample, 95% to 99% were seen once. Concerning this clone itself: Its antigen is currently unknown.

The V gene's germline CDR1 is KGHSH and CDR2 LQKENI. The CDR3 sequence is 14 residues long. Trimming cost V 4 bases and J 1 base, with 8 bases left between them. V usage is TRBV18 and J usage is TRBJ1-5, with unresolved D. This receptor was obtained from a man in his thirties or forties in good health. Sample: naive CD4+ T cells sorted from blood. The subset is: CD45RA+ positively selected. The CDR3 DNA reads as TGTGCCAGCTCACTTGCTCCGAGCAATCAGCCCCAGCATTTT. The encoded protein is CASSLAPSNQPQHF. Looking up the rest from reference TRBV18 and TRBJ1-5 gives the full variable domain: NAGVMQNPRHLVRRRGQEARLRCSPMKGHSHVYWYRQLPEEGLKFMVYLQKENIIDESGMPKERFSAEFPKEGPSILRIQQVVRGDSAAYFCASSLAPSNQPQHFGDGTRLSIL.